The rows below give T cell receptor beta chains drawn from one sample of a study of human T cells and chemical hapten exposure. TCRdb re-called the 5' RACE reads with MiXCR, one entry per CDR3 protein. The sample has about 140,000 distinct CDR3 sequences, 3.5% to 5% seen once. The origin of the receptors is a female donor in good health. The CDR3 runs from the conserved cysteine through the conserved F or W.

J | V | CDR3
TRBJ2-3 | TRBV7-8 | CASSLVGRTDTQYF
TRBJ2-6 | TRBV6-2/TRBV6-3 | CATLDRGRPGANVLTF
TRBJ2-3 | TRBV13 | CASSLAWGLTDTQYF
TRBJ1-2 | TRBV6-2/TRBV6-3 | CASSRSPYRDRDHGYTF
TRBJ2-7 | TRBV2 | CASNTAWTYEQYF
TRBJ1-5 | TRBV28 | CASSSLLRGNGNQPQHF
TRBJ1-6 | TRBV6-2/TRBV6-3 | CASDGDSSYNSPLHF
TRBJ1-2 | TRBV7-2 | CASSLRFGYTF
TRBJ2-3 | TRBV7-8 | CASSLAGRGPDTQYF
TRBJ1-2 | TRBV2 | CASSFWTGPGYGYTF
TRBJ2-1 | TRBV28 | CASSSGLAGVGEQFF
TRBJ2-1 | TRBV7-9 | CASSPWDSYNEQFF
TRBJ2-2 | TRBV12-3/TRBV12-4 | CASSPLGANTGELFF
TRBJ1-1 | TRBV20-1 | CSARQGLNTEAFF
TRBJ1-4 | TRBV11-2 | CASSKTFRANEKLFF
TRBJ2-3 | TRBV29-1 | CSVEVTGGTDTQYF
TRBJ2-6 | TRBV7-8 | CASSIRGTVYSGANVLTF
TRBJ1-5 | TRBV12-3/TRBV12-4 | CASSSDNNNQPQHF
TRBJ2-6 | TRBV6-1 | CASEGHLSGANVLTF
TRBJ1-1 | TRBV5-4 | CASSPRDRGEAFF
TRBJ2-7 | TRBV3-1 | CASSQGGPRF
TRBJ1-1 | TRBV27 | CASRRDGTSNTEAFF
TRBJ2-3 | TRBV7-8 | CASSLGLAGPDTQYF
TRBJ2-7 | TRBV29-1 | CSASRPGWSYEQYF
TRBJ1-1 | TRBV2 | CASLPGLGRQDQNTEAFF
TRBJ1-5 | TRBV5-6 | CASSLAWGTGSNQPQHF
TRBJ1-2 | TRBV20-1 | CSARDSGTGEHYTF
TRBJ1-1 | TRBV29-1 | CSSSGRPETEAFF
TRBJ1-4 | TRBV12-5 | CASGFSEVELFF
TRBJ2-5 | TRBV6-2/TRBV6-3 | CASSGEHARETQYF
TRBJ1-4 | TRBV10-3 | CASRGLNPEKLFF
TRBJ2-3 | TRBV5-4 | CASSPPNRLAADFTDTQYF
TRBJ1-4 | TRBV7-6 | CASSQGRNYNEKLFF
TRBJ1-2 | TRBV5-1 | CASSLPRQENYGYTF
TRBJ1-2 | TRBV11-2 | CASSSGNYGYTF
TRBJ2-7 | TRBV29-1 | CSVIPTSGVNEQYF
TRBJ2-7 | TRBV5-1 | CASSLRTSSGLAGALSYEQYF